These T cell receptor beta chains were read from a single sample in a study of sequential checkpoint blockade in melanoma. The protocol was immunoSEQ multiplex PCR, while the TCRdb copy is restricted to in-frame clones and leaves out a portion. The table has 25,000 to 35,000 clones, 83% seen once. The source material was CD8+ T cells sorted from blood (inferred from file names), sampled from a patient given nivolumab and ipilimumab in sequence. These receptors originate from a human donor with melanoma. Each CDR3 is given with its conserved first and last residue. The order of the fields is J gene, D gene, clone size, V gene, CDR3 protein, CDR3 DNA. D genes are given only for firm matches. Rows may omit the clone size; those that give it use once, few, many or a size class.

J gene: TRBJ1-1
D gene: NA
clone size: NA
V gene: TRBV5-4
CDR3 protein: CASSWTENTEAFF
CDR3 DNA: TGTGCCAGCAGCTGGACAGAGAACACTGAAGCTTTCTTT

J gene: TRBJ2-7
D gene: NA
clone size: NA
V gene: TRBV27
CDR3 protein: CASSLSPFYEQYF
CDR3 DNA: TGTGCCAGCAGTTTATCTCCCTTCTACGAGCAGTACTTC

J gene: TRBJ1-4
D gene: TRBD1
clone size: NA
V gene: TRBV7-8
CDR3 protein: CASSLQGSDEKLFF
CDR3 DNA: TGTGCCAGCAGTCTACAGGGGTCCGATGAAAAACTGTTTTTT

J gene: TRBJ2-7
D gene: NA
clone size: NA
V gene: TRBV10-1
CDR3 protein: CASSVSGPWYEQYF
CDR3 DNA: TGCGCCAGCAGTGTATCAGGGCCCTGGTACGAGCAGTACTTC

J gene: TRBJ2-7
D gene: TRBD1
clone size: NA
V gene: TRBV27
CDR3 protein: CASSVRGTGYYEQYF
CDR3 DNA: TGTGCCAGCTCAGTTCGCGGGACAGGATATTACGAGCAGTACTTC

J gene: TRBJ2-7
D gene: TRBD1
clone size: NA
V gene: TRBV4-3
CDR3 protein: CASSQGTGLSEQYF
CDR3 DNA: TGCGCCAGCAGCCAGGGGACAGGGTTGAGCGAGCAGTACTTC

J gene: TRBJ2-1
D gene: NA
clone size: few
V gene: TRBV6-4
CDR3 protein: CASSDSRWNEQFF
CDR3 DNA: TGTGCCAGCAGTGACTCCCGGTGGAATGAGCAGTTCTTC

J gene: TRBJ2-7
D gene: TRBD1
clone size: few
V gene: TRBV4-1
CDR3 protein: CASSQGFDRGLGEQYF
CDR3 DNA: TGCGCCAGCAGCCAAGGGTTCGACAGGGGGCTTGGCGAGCAGTACTTC

J gene: TRBJ2-7
D gene: TRBD2
clone size: NA
V gene: TRBV5-1
CDR3 protein: CASSLAGGPGEQYF
CDR3 DNA: TGCGCCAGCAGCCTAGCGGGAGGGCCCGGCGAGCAGTACTTC

J gene: TRBJ1-1
D gene: TRBD1
clone size: few
V gene: TRBV5-6
CDR3 protein: CASSQGDTEAFF
CDR3 DNA: TGTGCCAGCAGCCAGGGGGACACTGAAGCTTTCTTT

J gene: TRBJ2-1
D gene: NA
clone size: NA
V gene: TRBV4-2
CDR3 protein: CASSQDAGSSYNEQFF
CDR3 DNA: TGTGCCAGCAGCCAAGATGCCGGGAGCTCCTACAATGAGCAGTTCTTC

J gene: TRBJ1-2
D gene: NA
clone size: NA
V gene: TRBV19
CDR3 protein: CASSIRAGGYGYTF
CDR3 DNA: TGTGCCAGTAGTATTCGGGCAGGAGGGTATGGCTACACCTTC

J gene: TRBJ1-1
D gene: TRBD1
clone size: NA
V gene: TRBV5-3
CDR3 protein: CARRRTGPNTEAFF
CDR3 DNA: TGTGCCAGAAGGAGGACAGGGCCGAACACTGAAGCTTTCTTT

J gene: TRBJ1-1
D gene: NA
clone size: once
V gene: TRBV28
CDR3 protein: CASSLNPTMNTEAFF
CDR3 DNA: TGTGCCAGCAGTTTAAATCCGACTATGAACACTGAAGCTTTCTTT

J gene: TRBJ2-5
D gene: NA
clone size: NA
V gene: TRBV20-1
CDR3 protein: CSVWTEETQYF
CDR3 DNA: TGCAGTGTTTGGACAGAAGAGACCCAGTACTTC

J gene: TRBJ2-7
D gene: NA
clone size: NA
V gene: TRBV21-1
CDR3 protein: CASSRRTGCYEQYF
CDR3 DNA: TGTGCCAGCAGCAGAAGGACAGGATGCTACGAGCAGTACTTC

J gene: TRBJ1-1
D gene: TRBD1
clone size: few
V gene: TRBV19
CDR3 protein: CASSIGQGNTEAFF
CDR3 DNA: TGTGCCAGTAGTATAGGACAGGGGAACACTGAAGCTTTCTTT

J gene: TRBJ2-5
D gene: TRBD2
clone size: NA
V gene: TRBV4-3
CDR3 protein: CASSQRTSGVTQYF
CDR3 DNA: TGCGCCAGCAGCCAACGGACTAGCGGCGTGACCCAGTACTTC

J gene: TRBJ2-1
D gene: TRBD2
clone size: NA
V gene: TRBV5-4
CDR3 protein: CASSLRSGIHNEQFF
CDR3 DNA: TGTGCCAGCAGCCTAAGAAGCGGGATACACAATGAGCAGTTCTTC

J gene: TRBJ2-7
D gene: NA
clone size: NA
V gene: TRBV28
CDR3 protein: CTSSFLGRSYEQYF
CDR3 DNA: TGTACCAGCAGTTTCCTGGGGCGCTCCTACGAGCAGTACTTC

J gene: TRBJ2-7
D gene: TRBD1
clone size: NA
V gene: TRBV19
CDR3 protein: CASTPGQGTHEQYF
CDR3 DNA: TGTGCCAGCACACCGGGACAGGGCACCCACGAGCAGTACTTC

J gene: TRBJ2-3
D gene: NA
clone size: NA
V gene: TRBV5-4
CDR3 protein: CASSLGTSPGDTQYF
CDR3 DNA: TGTGCCAGCAGCTTGGGGACTTCCCCGGGGGATACGCAGTATTTT

J gene: TRBJ2-1
D gene: NA
clone size: NA
V gene: TRBV19
CDR3 protein: CASSLPGGGEQFF
CDR3 DNA: TGTGCCAGTAGTCTCCCCGGAGGAGGTGAGCAGTTCTTC

J gene: TRBJ2-7
D gene: TRBD2
clone size: NA
V gene: TRBV4-1
CDR3 protein: CASSQRGASYEQYF
CDR3 DNA: TGCGCCAGCAGCCAGCGGGGGGCCTCCTACGAGCAGTACTTC

J gene: TRBJ2-7
D gene: TRBD2
clone size: NA
V gene: TRBV27
CDR3 protein: CASSLSSGGPPSGEQYF
CDR3 DNA: TGTGCCAGCAGTTTATCGTCGGGGGGACCCCCTTCGGGCGAGCAGTACTTC

J gene: TRBJ2-1
D gene: NA
clone size: NA
V gene: TRBV27
CDR3 protein: CASSLFRGNEQFF
CDR3 DNA: TGTGCCAGCAGTTTATTTCGAGGCAATGAGCAGTTCTTC

J gene: TRBJ2-3
D gene: TRBD2
clone size: NA
V gene: TRBV2
CDR3 protein: CASSDVGQASGITDTQYF
CDR3 DNA: TGTGCCAGCAGTGACGTGGGGCAGGCTAGCGGGATCACAGATACGCAGTATTTT

J gene: TRBJ2-1
D gene: TRBD2
clone size: few
V gene: TRBV4-2
CDR3 protein: CASSQEGGGAVDEQFF
CDR3 DNA: TGTGCCAGCAGCCAAGAAGGCGGGGGGGCAGTGGATGAGCAGTTCTTC

J gene: TRBJ1-1
D gene: NA
clone size: NA
V gene: TRBV9
CDR3 protein: CASSVSGYTEAFF
CDR3 DNA: TGTGCCAGCAGTGTTTCGGGATACACTGAAGCTTTCTTT

J gene: TRBJ1-2
D gene: TRBD1
clone size: few
V gene: TRBV13
CDR3 protein: CASSPGTGEANGYTF
CDR3 DNA: TGTGCCAGCAGCCCTGGGACAGGGGAAGCCAATGGCTACACCTTC

J gene: TRBJ1-2
D gene: NA
clone size: NA
V gene: TRBV6-6
CDR3 protein: CASSYSEGFYGYTF
CDR3 DNA: TGTGCCAGCAGTTACTCGGAGGGTTTCTATGGCTACACCTTC

J gene: TRBJ1-2
D gene: NA
clone size: NA
V gene: TRBV25-1
CDR3 protein: CASSVAGDYGYTF
CDR3 DNA: TGTGCCAGCAGTGTAGCAGGGGACTATGGCTACACCTTC

J gene: TRBJ1-1
D gene: TRBD1
clone size: NA
V gene: TRBV9
CDR3 protein: CASSLQGGNTEAFF
CDR3 DNA: TGTGCCAGCAGCTTACAGGGGGGGAACACTGAAGCTTTCTTT

J gene: TRBJ2-1
D gene: TRBD2
clone size: once
V gene: TRBV4-3
CDR3 protein: CASSQVSGRATEQFF
CDR3 DNA: TGCGCCAGCAGCCAAGTAAGCGGGAGGGCCACTGAGCAGTTCTTC

J gene: TRBJ2-7
D gene: TRBD1
clone size: few
V gene: TRBV11-2
CDR3 protein: CASSLAGQGSYEQYF
CDR3 DNA: TGTGCCAGCAGCTTAGCGGGACAGGGGAGCTACGAGCAGTACTTC

J gene: TRBJ2-4
D gene: NA
clone size: few
V gene: TRBV6-5
CDR3 protein: CASLQVDPSDIQYF
CDR3 DNA: TGTGCCAGCTTACAGGTTGATCCATCCGACATTCAGTACTTC

J gene: TRBJ2-7
D gene: NA
clone size: NA
V gene: TRBV14
CDR3 protein: CASSQDLGQKQYF
CDR3 DNA: TGTGCCAGCAGCCAAGATCTTGGACAGAAGCAGTACTTC

J gene: TRBJ2-7
D gene: TRBD1
clone size: NA
V gene: TRBV6-5
CDR3 protein: CASSTGQVVYEQYF
CDR3 DNA: TGTGCCAGCAGTACGGGACAGGTCGTCTACGAGCAGTACTTC

J gene: TRBJ1-2
D gene: NA
clone size: NA
V gene: TRBV27
CDR3 protein: CASSLQGPSPRYYGYTF
CDR3 DNA: TGTGCCAGCAGTCTACAGGGTCCGTCCCCCCGATACTATGGCTACACCTTC

J gene: TRBJ1-2
D gene: NA
clone size: NA
V gene: TRBV11-2
CDR3 protein: CASSSHGSSYGYTF
CDR3 DNA: TGTGCCAGCAGCTCCCACGGGAGCTCCTATGGCTACACCTTC

J gene: TRBJ1-1
D gene: NA
clone size: NA
V gene: TRBV9
CDR3 protein: CASSPEQAQGTEAFF
CDR3 DNA: TGTGCCAGCAGCCCAGAACAGGCGCAAGGGACTGAAGCTTTCTTT

J gene: TRBJ1-2
D gene: TRBD1
clone size: NA
V gene: TRBV4-1
CDR3 protein: CASRTGGDGYTF
CDR3 DNA: TGCGCCAGCAGGACAGGGGGCGACGGCTACACCTTC

J gene: TRBJ2-7
D gene: NA
clone size: NA
V gene: TRBV6-5
CDR3 protein: CASSPSLEFEQYF
CDR3 DNA: TGTGCCAGCAGTCCCTCCTTAGAGTTCGAGCAGTACTTC

J gene: TRBJ1-2
D gene: TRBD1
clone size: NA
V gene: TRBV6-5
CDR3 protein: CASSTSGTGALGSTF
CDR3 DNA: TGTGCCAGCAGTACTAGTGGGACAGGCGCTCTAGGTAGCACCTTC

J gene: TRBJ2-7
D gene: TRBD2
clone size: NA
V gene: TRBV30
CDR3 protein: CAWQAGAYEQYF
CDR3 DNA: TGTGCCTGGCAAGCGGGAGCTTACGAGCAGTACTTC

J gene: TRBJ2-3
D gene: TRBD2
clone size: NA
V gene: TRBV7-9
CDR3 protein: CASSLWTSGGATDTQYF
CDR3 DNA: TGTGCCAGCAGCCTATGGACTAGCGGGGGGGCGACAGATACGCAGTATTTT

J gene: TRBJ1-2
D gene: TRBD1
clone size: NA
V gene: TRBV5-1
CDR3 protein: CASSLEGQPWEGYTF
CDR3 DNA: TGCGCCAGCAGCTTGGAGGGACAGCCCTGGGAAGGCTACACCTTC

J gene: TRBJ2-2
D gene: TRBD2
clone size: NA
V gene: TRBV11-1
CDR3 protein: CASSYTSAGELFF
CDR3 DNA: TGTGCCAGCAGCTACACTAGCGCCGGGGAGCTGTTTTTT

J gene: TRBJ2-5
D gene: NA
clone size: NA
V gene: TRBV27
CDR3 protein: CASSPGQMFGIGEQYF
CDR3 DNA: TGTGCCAGCAGTCCCGGCCAGATGTTTGGGATCGGGGAGCAGTACTTC

J gene: TRBJ1-1
D gene: NA
clone size: NA
V gene: TRBV9
CDR3 protein: CASSPVNTEAFF
CDR3 DNA: TGTGCCAGCAGCCCAGTGAACACTGAAGCTTTCTTT

J gene: TRBJ2-5
D gene: TRBD1
clone size: NA
V gene: TRBV13
CDR3 protein: CASSTGVEQYF
CDR3 DNA: TGTGCCAGCAGTACAGGGGTGGAGCAGTACTTC

J gene: TRBJ2-3
D gene: NA
clone size: NA
V gene: TRBV11-3
CDR3 protein: CASSPPGESYTQYF
CDR3 DNA: TGTGCCAGCAGCCCCCCGGGAGAATCATATACGCAGTATTTT

J gene: TRBJ2-7
D gene: NA
clone size: NA
V gene: TRBV29-1
CDR3 protein: CSVQGPYEQYF
CDR3 DNA: TGCAGCGTTCAGGGGCCCTACGAGCAGTACTTC

J gene: TRBJ2-7
D gene: TRBD2
clone size: NA
V gene: TRBV4-1
CDR3 protein: CASSPGGGYEQYF
CDR3 DNA: TGCGCCAGCAGCCCCGGCGGGGGATACGAGCAGTACTTC

J gene: TRBJ2-7
D gene: NA
clone size: NA
V gene: TRBV4-2
CDR3 protein: CASSPTGKRTAYEQYF
CDR3 DNA: TGTGCCAGCAGCCCTACAGGCAAAAGGACGGCCTACGAGCAGTACTTC

J gene: TRBJ2-1
D gene: NA
clone size: NA
V gene: TRBV19
CDR3 protein: CASSIDDSTYNEQFF
CDR3 DNA: TGTGCCAGTAGTATAGACGACAGTACCTACAATGAGCAGTTCTTC

J gene: TRBJ1-1
D gene: NA
clone size: few
V gene: TRBV19
CDR3 protein: CASTPPRGQGYEAFF
CDR3 DNA: TGTGCCAGTACCCCCCCCAGGGGTCAGGGCTATGAAGCTTTCTTT

J gene: TRBJ1-1
D gene: TRBD1
clone size: NA
V gene: TRBV7-6
CDR3 protein: CASSLSGGSTEAFF
CDR3 DNA: TGTGCCAGCAGTTTGTCAGGGGGCAGCACTGAAGCTTTCTTT

J gene: TRBJ2-1
D gene: TRBD1
clone size: few
V gene: TRBV18
CDR3 protein: CASSSQGDEQFF
CDR3 DNA: TGTGCCAGCTCATCACAGGGGGATGAGCAGTTCTTC